The 24 T cell receptor beta chains below all came from one sample that was sequenced in a study of cytomegalovirus exposure and HLA in healthy donors. Researchers ran the PCR with 60 Vbeta and 13 Jbeta primers. Repertoires were generated with immunoSEQ multiplex PCR, while TCRdb's copy carries only in-frame clones and drops some. The sample has some 150,000 clones; 79% are singletons. Input material: PBMCs. The receptors were sampled from a man aged 35-49 years in good health and CMV-seronegative.

The chain employs TRBV4-1 and TRBJ2-7; possible D gene TRBD1, 6 bases. This CDR3 is 16 amino acids long. Germline V gene sequence: CDR1 MGHRA, CDR2 YSYEKL. V was cut by 0 bases and J by 9 bases, with 21 bases left in between. The DNA of the CDR3 is TGCGCCAGCAGCCAAGAGTCTAGGGGGACCCCTGCGACGCAGTACTTC. This translates into CASSQESRGTPATQYF.

For the CDR3, the DNA is TGTGCCAGCAGTTTGGGCAGGGGCTATGAGCAGTTCTTC. Translation: CASSLGRGYEQFF. The chain uses TRBV28 and TRBJ2-1, with D possibly matching TRBD1 (6 bases). V was cut by 3 bases and J by 8 bases, with 11 bases left in between. The CDR3 runs to 13 residues. In germline, CDR1 is MDHEN, CDR2 SYDVKM.

CDR3 region: CAISAPQVGYEQYF. The CDR3, as DNA: TGTGCCATCAGTGCCCCCCAGGTAGGCTACGAGCAGTACTTC. The rearrangement links TRBV10-3 to TRBJ2-7; D is undetermined. CDR3 length: 14 residues. The V end lost 4 bases, the J end lost 3 bases, and 13 bases lay between the germline ends. Germline V gives CDR1 ENHRY, CDR2 SYGVKD.

The rearrangement uses TRBV5-1 and TRBJ1-3; D call uncertain. V lost 7 bases and J lost 0, with 14 bases in between. The CDR3 sequence is 15 residues long. Germline V gene lookup returns CDR1 SGHRS and CDR2 YFSETQ. The CDR3 DNA sequence: TGCGCCAGCTACCCCGTGGGGAGCTCTGGAAACACCATATATTTT. It translates to CASYPVGSSGNTIYF.

This chain uses TRBV11-2 with TRBJ2-5, with 12 bases fitting TRBD2. The CDR3 covers 19 residues. Germline V CDR1 and CDR2: SGHAT, FQNNGV. Trimming took 3 bases from V and 5 from J; bases not matched to a gene: 16. Here the CDR3 reads CASSFTGALAGGPRETQYF. CDR3 bases: TGTGCCAGCAGCTTCACAGGGGCGCTAGCGGGAGGGCCTAGGGAGACCCAGTACTTC.

The V call is TRBV18, the J call TRBJ1-2; weak D call: TRBD1 (5 bases). This CDR3 has 13 residues. Germline-derived CDR1 and CDR2 are KGHSH and LQKENI. Trimming cost V 3 bases and J 5 bases, with 10 bases left between them. The CDR3 DNA is TGTGCCAGCTCACCTGGGGGAGGATATGGCTACACCTTC. The encoded protein is CASSPGGGYGYTF.

V and J are TRBV19 and TRBJ1-3; D gene uncertain. Trimming removed 6 bases from V and 0 bases from J, with 9 bases in between. CDR3 length equals 14 residues. The germline V gene encodes CDR1 LNHDA and CDR2 SQIVND (reference sequence). CDR3 protein: CASSPGLSGNTIYF. In DNA, the CDR3 is TGTGCCAGTAGCCCTGGACTCTCTGGAAACACCATATATTTT.

The chain employs TRBV7-2 and TRBJ1-4; 7 bases line up with TRBD1. The V and J ends lost 4 bases and 1 base, in that order; junction bases with no gene match: 3. Germline V gives CDR1 SGHTA, CDR2 FQGNSA. The CDR3 runs to 15 residues. The CDR3 sequence is CASSSTGVTNEKLFF. DNA of the CDR3: TGTGCCAGCAGCTCTACAGGGGTAACTAATGAAAAACTGTTTTTT. Full variable domain (remainder filled in from reference TRBV7-2 and TRBJ1-4): GAGVSQSPSNKVTEKGKDVELRCDPISGHTALYWYRQSLGQGLEFLIYFQGNSAPDKSGLPSDRFSAERTGGSVSTLTIQRTQQEDSAVYLCASSSTGVTNEKLFFGSGTQLSVL.

There are a few counts of this clone. The V call is TRBV28, the J call TRBJ1-3; weak D call: TRBD1 (5 bases). V dropped 8 bases and J dropped 4 bases, with 12 bases sitting between them. The CDR3 spans 13 residues. Germline CDR1 and CDR2: MDHEN and SYDVKM. This CDR3 reads CASYRGSGNTIYF. As DNA, the CDR3 is TGTGCCAGCTACCGGGGGTCCGGAAACACCATATATTTT.

This clone has only one observation. The chain uses TRBV19 and TRBJ2-2; TRBD2 might be the D (5 bases). Germline V gene data show CDR1 as LNHDA and CDR2 as SQIVND (reference sequence). Deletions cut 3 bases from V and 7 bases from J, with 6 bases between. The CDR3 length is 12 residues. In nucleotides, the CDR3 is TGTGCCAGTAGTATTGAGGGCGGGGAGCTGTTTTTT. The encoded protein is CASSIEGGELFF.

This clone was detected only a few times. This rearrangement joins TRBV27 to TRBJ1-2; no reliable D call. V lost 8 bases and J 4 bases, leaving 14 bases between the germline ends. Germline V CDR1 and CDR2: MNHEY, SMNVEV (reference sequence). This CDR3 contains 13 residues. The CDR3 sequence: CASSFAAGYGYTF. CDR3 nucleotides: TGTGCCAGCTCCTTTGCCGCCGGCTATGGCTACACCTTC.

This clone was seen more than once but under ten times. This chain connects TRBV10-3 to TRBJ1-1; 9 bases fit TRBD1. Germline values: CDR1 ENHRY, CDR2 SYGVKD. With 6 bases clipped from V and 7 bases from J, the junction kept 9 bases outside the gene matches. This CDR3 comprises 14 residues. CDR3 residues: CAISAGTGTVEAFF. The CDR3 nucleotides are TGTGCCATCAGCGCCGGGACAGGGACAGTTGAAGCTTTCTTT.

This chain uses TRBV5-1 with TRBJ2-6; D perhaps matches TRBD2 (6 bases). Deletions cut 0 bases from V and 0 bases from J, with 16 bases between. The CDR3 totals 19 residues. Germline V gene lookup returns CDR1 SGHRS and CDR2 YFSETQ. This chain's CDR3 is CASSLAGRMTSSGANVLTF. CDR3 nucleotides: TGCGCCAGCAGCTTGGCCGGACGAATGACTAGCTCTGGGGCCAACGTCCTGACTTTC.

CDR3 in amino acids: CASAGLAGYEQYF. The CDR3 DNA reads TGTGCCAGCGCAGGGCTAGCGGGCTACGAGCAGTACTTC. The J gene is TRBJ2-7, the V gene TRBV5-4, with 8 bases matching TRBD2. The germline V gene encodes CDR1 SGHNT and CDR2 YYREEE (reference sequence). This CDR3 contains 13 residues. V trimming: 7 bases; J trimming: 3 bases; junction bases outside the gene matches: 6.

The CDR3 sequence: CASSLESGTGMGYTF. In DNA, the CDR3 is TGTGCCAGCAGCTTAGAGTCCGGGACAGGGATGGGCTACACCTTC. This chain joins TRBV7-9 and TRBJ1-2, with 9 bases aligning to TRBD1. Germline V gene data show CDR1 as SEHNR and CDR2 as FQNEAQ (reference sequence). V lost 1 base and J lost 8; bases outside the gene matches: 8. The CDR3 runs to 15 residues.

Concerning this clone itself: A junction boundary mismatches the germline segment, possibly from a read error. The chain employs TRBV18 and TRBJ2-6; 12 bases line up with TRBD1. This CDR3 comprises 17 residues. CDR1 and CDR2 from the germline V gene are KGHSH and LQKENI. The chain's CDR3 is CASSPGQGASGANGLTF. Written as DNA, the CDR3 is TGTGCCAGCTCACCGGGACAGGGGGCATCTGGGGCCAACGGCCTGACTTTC.

This rearrangement joins TRBV11-1 to TRBJ2-1; 11 bases are shared with TRBD2. V shed 6 bases and J 6 bases; nucleotides not matched to a gene: 10. The CDR3 totals 16 residues. Germline values: CDR1 SGHAT, CDR2 FQDESV (reference sequence). In nucleotides, the CDR3 is TGTGCCAGCAGTCGACGCATAGCGGGAGGGCTCAATGAGCAGTTCTTC. Encoded protein: CASSRRIAGGLNEQFF.

The gene calls are TRBV27 and TRBJ1-2; 7 positions agree with TRBD1. Germline loops: CDR1 MNHEY, CDR2 SMNVEV (reference sequence). After removal of 1 base from V and 4 bases from J, the junction contained 9 bases not matched to a gene. The CDR3 consists of 16 residues. In DNA, the CDR3 is TGTGCCAGCAGTTTATTGTACGGACAGGCGGCCTATGGCTACACCTTC. Amino acid sequence: CASSLLYGQAAYGYTF.

This rearrangement joins TRBV6-5 to TRBJ1-1, with no clear D. There are 13 residues in the CDR3. Germline lookup yields CDR1 MNHEY and CDR2 SVGAGI. V was trimmed by 7 bases and J by 3 bases, leaving 12 bases between them. The CDR3 loop is CASNAPGDTEAFF. In DNA form, the CDR3 reads TGTGCCAGCAATGCCCCCGGGGACACTGAAGCTTTCTTT.

The V call is TRBV6-1, the J call TRBJ2-1; 10 nucleotides line up with TRBD2. Germline V gene lookup returns CDR1 MNHNS and CDR2 SASEGT. The CDR3 is made up of 15 amino acids. The V and J ends lost 7 bases and 6 bases, in that order; junction bases with no gene match: 9. The CDR3 DNA reads TGTGCCAGCATCCTGCTAGCGGGAGCGGGCAATGAGCAGTTCTTC. This codes for CASILLAGAGNEQFF.

A word on this clone: At one end the junction does not follow the germline gene, possibly because of a read error. The chain has TRBV29-1 and TRBJ2-7; TRBD1 might be the D (5 bases). The CDR3 is 14 residues long. CDR1 is SQVTM and CDR2 is ANQGSEA in the germline V gene. The CDR3, as DNA: TGCAGCGTTGTCCAAGGACAAGGAGAAACCCGACAGATCTTC. Its protein is CSVVQGQGETRQIF.

This clone was observed once. The chain couples TRBV5-1 to TRBJ2-7; 7 bases agree with TRBD1. Trimming at V came to 1 base and at J to 4 bases, leaving 5 bases not matched to a gene. This CDR3 is built from 14 residues. Germline V gene sequence: CDR1 SGHRS, CDR2 YFSETQ. For the CDR3, the DNA is TGCGCCAGCAGCTTGCGGCAGGGGGATTACGAGCAGTACTTC. Translated: CASSLRQGDYEQYF. Based on the CDR3 plus reference TRBV5-1 and TRBJ2-7, the full variable domain is KAGVTQTPRYLIKTRGQQVTLSCSPISGHRSVSWYQQTPGQGLQFLFEYFSETQRNKGNFPGRFSGRQFSNSRSEMNVSTLELGDSALYLCASSLRQGDYEQYFGPGTRLTVT.

V is TRBV4-2 and J is TRBJ1-2; the match to TRBD1 covers 8 bases. CDR1 is LGHNA and CDR2 is YNFKEQ in the germline V gene. J was trimmed by 7 bases and V by 1 base; bases with no gene match: 5. The CDR3 runs to 14 residues. The CDR3 bases are TGTGCCAGCAGCCAAGCAGGGGGCGGCTTTGGCTACACCTTC. Residues: CASSQAGGGFGYTF.

The chain recombines TRBV7-6 with TRBJ1-1; no clear D. From germline, CDR1 is SGHVS and CDR2 FNYEAQ. This CDR3 contains 13 residues. Trimming left V 1 base short and J 6 bases short, with 9 bases between. The CDR3 sequence is CASSLDLRAEAFF. Here the CDR3 DNA reads TGTGCCAGCAGCTTAGATTTGCGGGCTGAAGCTTTCTTT.